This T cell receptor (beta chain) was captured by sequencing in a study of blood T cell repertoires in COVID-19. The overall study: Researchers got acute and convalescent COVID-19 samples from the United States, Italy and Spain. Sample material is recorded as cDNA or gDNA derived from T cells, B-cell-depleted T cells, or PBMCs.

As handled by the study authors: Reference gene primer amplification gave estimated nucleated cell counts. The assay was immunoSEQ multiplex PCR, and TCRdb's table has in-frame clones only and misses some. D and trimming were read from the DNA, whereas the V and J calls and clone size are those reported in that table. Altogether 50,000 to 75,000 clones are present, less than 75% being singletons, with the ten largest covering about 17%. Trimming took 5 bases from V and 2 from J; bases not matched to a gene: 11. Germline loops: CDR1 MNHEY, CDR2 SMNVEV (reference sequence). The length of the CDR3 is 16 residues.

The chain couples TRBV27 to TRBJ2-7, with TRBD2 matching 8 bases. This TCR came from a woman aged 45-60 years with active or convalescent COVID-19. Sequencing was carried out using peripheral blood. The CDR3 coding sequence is TGTGCCAGCAGTAAGAGCGGGAGAGGGGCGACCTACGAGCAGTACTTC. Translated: CASSKSGRGATYEQYF.